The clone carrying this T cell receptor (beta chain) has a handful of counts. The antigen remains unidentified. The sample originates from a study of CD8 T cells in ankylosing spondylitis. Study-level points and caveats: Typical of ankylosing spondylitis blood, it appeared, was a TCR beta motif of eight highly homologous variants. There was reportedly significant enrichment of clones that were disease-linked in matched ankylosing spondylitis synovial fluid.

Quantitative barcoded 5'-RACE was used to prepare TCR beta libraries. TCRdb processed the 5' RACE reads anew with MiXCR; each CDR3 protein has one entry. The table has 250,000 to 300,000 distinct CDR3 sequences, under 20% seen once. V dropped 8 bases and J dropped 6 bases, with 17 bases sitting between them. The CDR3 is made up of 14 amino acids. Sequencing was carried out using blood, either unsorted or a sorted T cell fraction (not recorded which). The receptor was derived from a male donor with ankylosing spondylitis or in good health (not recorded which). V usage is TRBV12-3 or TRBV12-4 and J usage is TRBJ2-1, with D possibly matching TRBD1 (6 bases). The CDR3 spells CASYSMDSSNEQFF. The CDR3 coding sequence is TGTGCCAGCTACTCCATGGACAGTTCCAATGAGCAGTTCTTC.